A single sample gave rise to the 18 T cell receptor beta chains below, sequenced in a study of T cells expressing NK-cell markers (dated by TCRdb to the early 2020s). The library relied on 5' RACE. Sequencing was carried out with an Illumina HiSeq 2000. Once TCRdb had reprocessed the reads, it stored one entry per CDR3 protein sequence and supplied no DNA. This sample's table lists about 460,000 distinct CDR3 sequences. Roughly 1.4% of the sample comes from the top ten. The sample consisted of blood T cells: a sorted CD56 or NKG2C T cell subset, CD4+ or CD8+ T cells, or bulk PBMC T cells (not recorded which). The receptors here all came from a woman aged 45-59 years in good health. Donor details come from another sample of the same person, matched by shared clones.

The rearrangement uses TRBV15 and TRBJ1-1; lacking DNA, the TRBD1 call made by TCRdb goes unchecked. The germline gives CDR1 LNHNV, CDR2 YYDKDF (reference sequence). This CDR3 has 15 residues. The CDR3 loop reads CATSREGVVDTEAFF.

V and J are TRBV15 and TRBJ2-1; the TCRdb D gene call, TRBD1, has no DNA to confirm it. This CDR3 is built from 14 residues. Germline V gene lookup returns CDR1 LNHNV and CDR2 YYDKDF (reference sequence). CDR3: CATSWGTLYNEQFF.

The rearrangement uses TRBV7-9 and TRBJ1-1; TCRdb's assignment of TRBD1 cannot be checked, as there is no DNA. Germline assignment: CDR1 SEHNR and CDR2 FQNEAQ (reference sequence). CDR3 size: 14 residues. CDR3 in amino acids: CASSYGTGGTEAFF. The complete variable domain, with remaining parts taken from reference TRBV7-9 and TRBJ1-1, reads DTGVSQNPRHKITKRGQNVTFRCDPISEHNRLYWYRQTLGQGPEFLTYFQNEAQLEKSRLLSDRFSAERPKGSFSTLEIQRTEQGDSAMYLCASSYGTGGTEAFFGQGTRLTVV.

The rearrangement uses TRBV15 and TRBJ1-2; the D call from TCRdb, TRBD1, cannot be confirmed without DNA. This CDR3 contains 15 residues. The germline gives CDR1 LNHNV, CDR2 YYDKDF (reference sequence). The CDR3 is CATSSPGQILGGYTF.

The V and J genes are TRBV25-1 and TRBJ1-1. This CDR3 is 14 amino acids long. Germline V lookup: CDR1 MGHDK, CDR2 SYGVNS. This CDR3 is CASSDRTWNTEAFF. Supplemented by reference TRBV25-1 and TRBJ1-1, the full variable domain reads EADIYQTPRYLVIGTGKKITLECSQTMGHDKMYWYQQDPGMELHLIHYSYGVNSTEKGDLSSESTVSRIRTEHFPLTLESARPSHTSQYLCASSDRTWNTEAFFGQGTRLTVV.

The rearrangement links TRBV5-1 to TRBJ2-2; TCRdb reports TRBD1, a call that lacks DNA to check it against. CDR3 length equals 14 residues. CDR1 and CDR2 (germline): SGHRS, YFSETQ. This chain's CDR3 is CASSTGTTDGELFF.

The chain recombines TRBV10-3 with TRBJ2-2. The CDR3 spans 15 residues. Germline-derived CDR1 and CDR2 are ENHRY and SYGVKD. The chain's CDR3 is CAISVKDLNTGELFF.

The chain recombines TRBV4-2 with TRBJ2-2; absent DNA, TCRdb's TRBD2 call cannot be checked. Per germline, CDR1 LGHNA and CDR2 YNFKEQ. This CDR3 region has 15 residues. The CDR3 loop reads CASTSAGVDTGELFF.

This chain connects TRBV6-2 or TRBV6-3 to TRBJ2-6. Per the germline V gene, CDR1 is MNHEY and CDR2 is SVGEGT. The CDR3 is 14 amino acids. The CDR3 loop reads CASRRISGANVLTF.

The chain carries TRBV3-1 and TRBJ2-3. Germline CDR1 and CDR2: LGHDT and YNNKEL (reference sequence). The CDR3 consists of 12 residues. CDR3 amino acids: CASSSRLDTQYF.

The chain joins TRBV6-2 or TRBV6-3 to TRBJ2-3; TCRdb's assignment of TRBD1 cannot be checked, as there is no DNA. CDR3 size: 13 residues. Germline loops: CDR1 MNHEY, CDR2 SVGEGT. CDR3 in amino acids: CALGQGALNTQYF.

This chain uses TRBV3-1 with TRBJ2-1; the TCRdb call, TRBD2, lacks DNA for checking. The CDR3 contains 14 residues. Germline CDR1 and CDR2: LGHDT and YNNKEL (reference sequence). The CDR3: CASSQRGRVNEQFF.

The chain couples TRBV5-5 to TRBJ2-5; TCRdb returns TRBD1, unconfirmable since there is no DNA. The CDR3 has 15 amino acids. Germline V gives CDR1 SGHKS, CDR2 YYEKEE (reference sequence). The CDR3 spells CASSPRGTSGETQYF.

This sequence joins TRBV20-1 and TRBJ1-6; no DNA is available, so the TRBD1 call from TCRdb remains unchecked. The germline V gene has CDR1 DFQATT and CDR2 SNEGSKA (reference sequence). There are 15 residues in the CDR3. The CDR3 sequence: CSARLQGSESSPLHF.

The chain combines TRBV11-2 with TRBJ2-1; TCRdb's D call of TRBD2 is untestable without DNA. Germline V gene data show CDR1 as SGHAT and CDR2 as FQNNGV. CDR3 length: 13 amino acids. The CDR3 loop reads CASSLAAGDEQFF.

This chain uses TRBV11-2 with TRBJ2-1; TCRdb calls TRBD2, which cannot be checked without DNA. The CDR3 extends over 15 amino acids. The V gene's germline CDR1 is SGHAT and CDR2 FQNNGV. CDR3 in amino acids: CASSPGASGGNEQFF.

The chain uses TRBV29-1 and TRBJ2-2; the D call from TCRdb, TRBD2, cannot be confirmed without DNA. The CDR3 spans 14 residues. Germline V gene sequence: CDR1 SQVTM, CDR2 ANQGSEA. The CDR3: CSTSGRAHTGELFF.

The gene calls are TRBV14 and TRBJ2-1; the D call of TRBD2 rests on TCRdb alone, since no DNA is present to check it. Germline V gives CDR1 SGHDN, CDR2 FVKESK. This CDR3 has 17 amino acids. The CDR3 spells CASSPLGAGVMGNEQFF.